This TCR beta chain was captured in a study of OX40 agonist ivuxolimab in advanced cancers. Some background on the complete study: The costimulatory receptor OX40 (CD134) was targeted by ivuxolimab, a fully human IgG2 agonistic monoclonal antibody. A male proportion of almost 85% and a mean age of 60 years, ranging from roughly 23 to 80, were recorded for the dose-escalation cohort. The monotherapy dose-escalation portion (N of about 57 patients) of the phase I ivuxolimab trial is reported in the paper. Intravenous ivuxolimab was administered to patients every 2 weeks at six dose levels: 0.01, 0.1, 0.3, 1.5, 3 and 10 mg/kg. Of the approximately 50 dose-escalation patients, hepatocellular carcinoma was present in about 20, melanoma in approximately 15, renal cell carcinoma in 9 and head and neck cancer in 9. The purpose of peripheral TCRbeta sequencing was to test whether ivuxolimab changed TCR sequence diversity and led to clonal T-cell expansion. Patients were allowed to have had prior anti-PD-1, anti-PD-L1 or anti-CTLA-4 therapy, and 40% of the dose-escalation patients had been treated with checkpoint inhibitors. Partial responses occurred in three dose-escalation patients, of whom one had hepatocellular carcinoma and two had cutaneous melanoma. General study outcomes and caveats: Low levels of normalized T-cell clonal expansion were also seen in some patients who did not respond. The antigen specificity of the peripheral T cells that underwent clonal expansion was not determined. In the 0.1-3.0 mg/kg groups, partial responders were among the patients with the lowest normalized peripheral clonal expansion, particularly in CD8+ T cells. After ivuxolimab, expanded clones were on average more numerous among CD8+ T cells than among CD4+ T cells. At doses from 0.1 to 3.0 mg/kg, clonal expansion was seen in both CD4+ and CD8+ blood T cells between baseline and week 6.

For this clone: Its antigen specificity is not known. No much larger clone is present one base from it, and per-base qualities are unavailable.

The trial excluded patients who had a history of autoimmune disease or were on systemic immunosuppression. Peripheral blood for TCR sequencing was drawn from every dose cohort at baseline, at cycle 4 day 1 and at cycle 7 day 1. The samples were drawn from a first-in-human, open-label, multicenter phase I dose-escalation trial of ivuxolimab. The trial enrolled adults with locally advanced or metastatic head and neck squamous cell, hepatocellular, melanoma or renal cell carcinoma. Before TCR sequencing, CD4+ T cells and CD8+ T cells were sorted from peripheral blood as separate populations. At the junction V is shortened by 6 bases and J by 3 bases, with 20 bases in between. There are 16 amino acids in the CDR3, from cysteine to phenylalanine inclusive. CDR3 DNA is the only sequence kept; it has 48 bases, read in frame from the first base. The germline V gene provides CDR1 MRHNA and CDR2 SNTAGT. To sequence the TCRbeta CDR3 region, genomic DNA was isolated from the sorted cells. The immunoSEQ Assay was used for sequencing of TCRbeta CDR3 regions. TCRdb limited this immuneACCESS table to in-frame rearrangements with V and J called. A share of clones is missing; checked studies link under half to unresolved V genes, and the rest is unexplained. Counted in this sample were 45,000 to 55,000 clones; more than 80% of them appeared once. 1.2% of the sample is held by the ten biggest clonotypes.

Recombination joined TRBV6-4 with TRBJ1-2; a confident D gene designation cannot be given. The sequence derives from an adult with an advanced solid tumor such as melanoma, head and neck, liver or kidney cancer. This specimen consisted of CD4+ or CD8+ T cells sorted from blood, obtained in a trial of the OX40 agonist ivuxolimab. For the CDR3, the sequence is CASSPGTQNPYYGYTF. The DNA sequence reads TGTGCCAGCAGCCCAGGAACACAAAATCCTTACTATGGCTACACCTTC.